The rows below give T cell receptor beta chains drawn from one sample of a study of tumor-infiltrating lymphocytes in primary liver carcinoma. In TCRdb, the multiplex PCR reads were re-called with MiXCR into one record per CDR3 protein. Of nearly 45,000 distinct CDR3 sequences listed, about three quarters are singletons. The sample consisted of liver tumor tissue from sampling region 2. The receptors here all came from a middle-aged man with primary liver carcinoma and hepatitis B virus infection. CDR3s include the opening cysteine and the closing phenylalanine or tryptophan. The D gene is left open where the match is weak. Size is stated for part of the rows, as once, few or many counts, or as a class when the clone is expanded.

TRBJ1-1	NA	TRBV29-1	NA	TGCAGCTTCATCTCAGGGGACACTGAAGCTTTCTTT	CSFISGDTEAFF
TRBJ2-5	NA	TRBV5-5	NA	TGTGCCAGCAGTCTGGGGTTGATCGGGACGGAGTACCAAGGGACCCAGTACTTC	CASSLGLIGTEYQGTQYF
TRBJ2-5	NA	TRBV5-1	NA	TGCGCGAGCAGCTTGGCCATGCTAGCCCATGAGACCCAGTACTTC	CASSLAMLAHETQYF
TRBJ2-3	medium-sized	TRBV6-6	NA	TGTGCCAGCAGTTACTCAACGACAGATACGCAGTATTTT	CASSYSTTDTQYF
TRBJ2-5	NA	TRBV19	TRBD1	TGTGCCAGTAGTTATGGGACAGGGGGCGGACCAAAGACCCAGTACTTC	CASSYGTGGGPKTQYF
TRBJ2-7	NA	TRBV6-1	NA	TGTGCCTGCAGTGAATCCCCGAAAGGGGCGCCCCACGAGCAGTACTTC	CACSESPKGAPHEQYF
TRBJ2-1	many	TRBV19	NA	TGTGCCAGTAGTATAAGAGCGTACGCCCCGGAGTTCTTC	CASSIRAYAPEFF
TRBJ2-7	once	TRBV30	NA	TGTGACTGGAGTGTTTCGATCGGGGCCTACGAGCAGTACTTC	CDWSVSIGAYEQYF
TRBJ2-5	once	TRBV12-3/TRBV12-4	NA	TGTGCCAGCAGTTTGGGGTGCGGGCAAGAGACCCAGTACTTC	CASSLGCGQETQYF
TRBJ2-6	many	TRBV4-1	NA	TGCGCCAGCAGCCAAGAAGTGGCAGGGTGGGGGGCCAACGTCCTGACTTTC	CASSQEVAGWGANVLTF
TRBJ1-5	many	TRBV28	NA	TGTGCCAGCAGCCTAGGGTGGGGGGCTGGCAATCAGCCCCAGCATTTT	CASSLGWGAGNQPQHF
TRBJ2-1	NA	TRBV14	TRBD2	TGTGCCAGCAGTACCGTAGCGGGATGGGTAAGCAATGAGAAGTTCTTC	CASSTVAGWVSNEKFF
TRBJ1-1	NA	TRBV4-2	TRBD1	TGTGCCAGCAACCAAGAGGTGACAGGGGGCACTGAAGCTTTCTTT	CASNQEVTGGTEAFF
TRBJ2-7	NA	TRBV6-5	TRBD2	TGTGCCATCAGGACGAAGACTAGCGAGGAAGGGGAGCAGTACTTC	CAIRTKTSEEGEQYF
TRBJ2-1	NA	TRBV7-9	NA	TGTGCCAGTATCTTATCACTCCCTAGTCATGAGCAGTTCTTC	CASILSLPSHEQFF
TRBJ1-2	NA	TRBV28	NA	TGTGCCAGCAGGTCTCCTGGACGGTGGAGAAATGGCTACACCTTC	CASRSPGRWRNGYTF
TRBJ1-5	NA	TRBV11-2	NA	TGTGGCAGCAGCTTAGGAGACACGGGTTGGGCTCAGCTCCAGCATTTT	CGSSLGDTGWAQLQHF
TRBJ1-2	NA	TRBV28	NA	TGTGCCAGCAGTTTAGTTCGGGATTATCGCTACACCTTC	CASSLVRDYRYTF
TRBJ1-3	once	TRBV6-6	NA	TGTGCTTGCAGTTCACAGGGAGGGAACACCATATATTTT	CACSSQGGNTIYF
TRBJ2-3	few	TRBV7-9	NA	TGTGCCAGTAACTCGGACAAGGACGGGGCAGATACGCAGTATTTT	CASNSDKDGADTQYF
TRBJ2-5	NA	TRBV11-2	NA	TGTGCCAGCGGACCTAGGGGCGTAGAAGCCCGGTACTTC	CASGPRGVEARYF
TRBJ2-7	NA	TRBV6-2/TRBV6-3	NA	TGTGCCAGCGGTTACGATGTACCCTACGACCAGTACTTC	CASGYDVPYDQYF
TRBJ2-7	NA	TRBV11-2	NA	TGTGCCAGCGGCTTATCGGCAGGGTTTTCCTACGAGCAATATTTC	CASGLSAGFSYEQYF
TRBJ2-1	NA	TRBV6-2/TRBV6-3	NA	TGTGCCAGCAGTCCTAGCGCTACCTTGAGTCGGGAGCAGTTCTTC	CASSPSATLSREQFF
TRBJ2-7	NA	TRBV29-1	TRBD2	TGCAGCCCCAGGTCCGGGACTAGCGAAACCTACGAGCAGTATTTC	CSPRSGTSETYEQYF
TRBJ2-3	NA	TRBV11-2	TRBD2	TGTACCAGCAGCTTACGAGCGGGAGTCATCACAGATACGCAGTATTTT	CTSSLRAGVITDTQYF
TRBJ1-5	once	TRBV6-2/TRBV6-3	NA	TGTGCCAGCAGTGACCGCTCCTTCCAGCCCCAGCTCTTT	CASSDRSFQPQLF
TRBJ2-3	NA	TRBV30	NA	TGTGCCTGGAGCTTAACCGGGGCAGGTATGCAGTATTTT	CAWSLTGAGMQYF
TRBJ1-4	NA	TRBV11-1	TRBD1	TGTGCCAGCAGTATCGGACAGGGAGAAGGAAGATTGTTTTTT	CASSIGQGEGRLFF
TRBJ1-1	NA	TRBV6-5	NA	TGCGCCAGCAAAGTGGAGGGGACTGCGGCTTTCTTT	CASKVEGTAAFF
TRBJ1-1	NA	TRBV2	NA	TGTGCCAGCAGTAGCCAGTACATTGAAGCTTTCTTT	CASSSQYIEAFF
TRBJ2-3	NA	TRBV6-2/TRBV6-3	TRBD1	TGTGCCAGCAGCCCTCGACACATGGCGACAGGGCTTACGCTGTATTTT	CASSPRHMATGLTLYF